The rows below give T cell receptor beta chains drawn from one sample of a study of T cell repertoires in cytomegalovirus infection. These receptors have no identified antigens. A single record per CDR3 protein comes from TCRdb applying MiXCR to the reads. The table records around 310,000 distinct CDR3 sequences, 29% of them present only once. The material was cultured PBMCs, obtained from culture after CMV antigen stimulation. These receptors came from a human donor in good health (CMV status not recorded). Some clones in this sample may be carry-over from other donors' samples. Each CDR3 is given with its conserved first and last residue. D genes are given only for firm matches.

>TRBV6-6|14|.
CASRTGLFNEKLFF
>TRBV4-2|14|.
CASSQVNSNQPQHF
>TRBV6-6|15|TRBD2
CASKIAGVGSYEQYF
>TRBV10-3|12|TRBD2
CAISEELAEQFF
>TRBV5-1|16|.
CASSFSSTGANYGYTF
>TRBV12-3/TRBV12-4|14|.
CASSPGHEGVKAFF
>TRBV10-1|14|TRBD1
CASSAGQKGQPQHF
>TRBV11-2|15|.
CASSPTGFKTTEAFF
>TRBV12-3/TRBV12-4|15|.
CASSTRQINTGELFF
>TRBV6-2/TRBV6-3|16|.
CASSYTPGRGFTEAFF
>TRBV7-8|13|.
CASSSQGTDTQYF
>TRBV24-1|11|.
CATRNTGELFF
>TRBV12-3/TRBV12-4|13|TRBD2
CASRVAGPSEQYF
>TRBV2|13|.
CASSQGPIDGYTF
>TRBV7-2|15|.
CASSGGGLLNYGYTF
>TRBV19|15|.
CASIVGQKDNSPLHF
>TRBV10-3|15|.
CAISESRPPDGELFF
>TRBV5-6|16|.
CASSFPGLQAPYEQYF
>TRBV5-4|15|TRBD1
CASSQQGVLNNEQFF
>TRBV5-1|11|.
CASRAYNEQFF
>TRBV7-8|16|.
CASRPSSADSYNEQFF
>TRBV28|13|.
CASSLGEESKPLF
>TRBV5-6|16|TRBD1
CASSIDRELLVPEQYF
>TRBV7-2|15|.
CASSLGDYRSDEQFF
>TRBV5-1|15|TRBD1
CASSLQGNSYNEQFF
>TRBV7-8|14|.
CASSLAGQGYGYTF
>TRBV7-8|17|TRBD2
CASSLGGGGRFNNEQFF
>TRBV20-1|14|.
CSARDYQEIYEQYF
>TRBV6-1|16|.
CASSEGASRYTDTQYF
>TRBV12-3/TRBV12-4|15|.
CASSLSGDDTGELFF
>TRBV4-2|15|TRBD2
CASSQGGGHTYEQYF
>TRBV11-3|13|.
CASSFNWGNEQYF
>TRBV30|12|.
CACTSLNNEQFF
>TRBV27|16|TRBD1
CASSLWGQGAGTEAFF
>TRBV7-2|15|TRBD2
CASSLGTAGAWEQYF
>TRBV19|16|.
CASSISSGEGFPEAFF
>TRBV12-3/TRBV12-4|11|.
CASTPGQEQFF
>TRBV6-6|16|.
CASSPRGRSSYNEQFF
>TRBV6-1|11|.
CASSDSDTQYF
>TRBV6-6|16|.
CASSYWGGGGKNIQYF